This is a list of T cell receptor beta chains from one sample in a study of blood T cell repertoires in COVID-19. TCRdb's table, derived via immunoSEQ multiplex PCR, lists solely in-frame clones and lacks some. The sample holds around 350,000 clones; around nine tenths are singletons and the top ten take 2.5% to 3.5%. Material: peripheral blood. These receptors originate from a human donor in a cohort sampled during active COVID-19. CDR3s include the opening cysteine and the closing phenylalanine or tryptophan. Fields, in order: J gene, D gene, V gene, CDR3 protein, CDR3 DNA. A D gene is named only where the DNA matches it firmly.

TRBJ1-5,TRBD1,TRBV5-5,CASSLGATGEGQPQHF,TGTGCCAGCAGCTTGGGAGCGACAGGGGAAGGTCAGCCCCAGCATTTT
TRBJ1-1,.,TRBV19,CASSIDRGRRTEAFF,TGTGCCAGTAGTATAGACAGGGGCCGGAGGACTGAAGCTTTCTTT
TRBJ2-1,.,TRBV19,CASSITPFGSYYNEQFF,TGTGCCAGTAGTATAACCCCTTTTGGTAGCTACTACAATGAGCAGTTCTTC
TRBJ2-5,.,TRBV20-1,CSARGGETQYF,TGCAGTGCTAGGGGGGGAGAGACCCAGTACTTC
TRBJ1-1,TRBD1,TRBV3-1/TRBV3-2,CASSHPAGDREAFF,TGTGCCAGCAGCCACCCTGCTGGGGACAGGGAAGCTTTCTTT
TRBJ2-3,.,TRBV2,CASSGGSYTDTQYF,TGTGCCAGCAGTGGAGGGAGCTACACAGATACGCAGTATTTT
TRBJ1-5,TRBD1,TRBV23-1,CASPRGQGTEQPQHF,TGCGCCAGCCCCCGTGGACAGGGGACCGAGCAGCCCCAGCATTTT
TRBJ1-2,.,TRBV7-2,CASSSKTGTARFYGYTF,TGTGCCAGCAGCTCTAAAACAGGGACGGCCCGTTTCTATGGCTACACCTTC
TRBJ2-7,TRBD1,TRBV6-1,CASSEAGQTYEQYF,TGTGCCAGCAGTGAAGCGGGACAGACCTACGAGCAGTACTTC
TRBJ2-1,TRBD2,TRBV11-3,CASSLVAGANEQFF,TGTGCCAGCAGCTTGGTAGCGGGAGCTAATGAGCAGTTCTTC